This T cell receptor beta chain appears in the sequencing data of a study of shared clonotypes between healthy human individuals. The CDR3 is 14 residues long. V lost 4 bases and J lost 9, with 16 bases in between. The germline gives CDR1 MDHEN, CDR2 SYDVKM. Only in-frame clones appear in the TCRdb table, and some are missing; sequencing was by immunoSEQ multiplex PCR. The table lists about half a million clones, roughly 77% of them singletons. The chain combines TRBV28 with TRBJ2-1; a weak D match, TRBD2 (5 bases). The clonotype originates from a woman aged 40 to 49 in good health. Some clones in this sample may be carry-over from other donors' samples. The source material was PBMCs. The CDR3 loop reads CASSSPPQGSEQFF. The CDR3 nucleotides read TGTGCCAGCAGTTCCCCTCCCCAAGGGAGTGAGCAGTTCTTC.